What follows are 15 T cell receptor beta chains derived from one specimen sequenced in a study of low-dose radiotherapy and immunotherapy resistance in tumors. Time point specified: after trial treatment. Treatment indicated: LDRT plus nivolumab, ipilimumab, low-dose cyclophosphamide and aspirin (RACIN trial). Alpha- and beta-chain coverage of first-strand cDNA came from TRAV- and TRBV-specific primers. The TCRs were subjected to amplification over approximately 20 PCR cycles employing a constant-region primer in conjunction with a V-primer adapter. TCRdb independently ran MiXCR on the reads; one entry per CDR3 protein. The table lists tens of thousands of distinct CDR3 sequences, about 20% of them singletons. Material: PBMCs, obtained after low-dose radiotherapy plus immunotherapy. Receptors originate from a female donor with ovarian cancer.

The table lists this clonotype with many counts. The chain has TRBV29-1 and TRBJ2-2; D tentatively fits TRBD1 or TRBD2 (6 bases each). Trimming pared 3 bases from V and 0 bases from J, leaving 14 bases between. Germline values: CDR1 SQVTM, CDR2 ANQGSEA. This CDR3 has 16 residues. The CDR3 protein is CSVDRRGGPNTGELFF. The CDR3 bases are TGCAGCGTTGACCGCAGGGGAGGTCCGAACACCGGGGAGCTGTTTTTT.

This clonotype was observed at least ten times. This rearrangement joins TRBV19 to TRBJ2-2; no reliable D call. The ends were cut back, 5 bases at V and 5 bases at J, with 9 bases in the middle. Germline CDR1 and CDR2: LNHDA and SQIVND (reference sequence). The CDR3 extends over 13 amino acids. This CDR3 reads CASSPGSTGELFF. Written as DNA, the CDR3 is TGTGCCAGTAGTCCCGGGTCGACCGGGGAGCTGTTTTTT.

This clonotype was detected ten times or more. The chain uses TRBV7-9 and TRBJ2-1; possibly TRBD1 for D (6 bases). This CDR3 contains 18 residues. V was cut by 1 base and J by 3 bases, with 19 bases left in between. Germline V CDR1 and CDR2: SEHNR, FQNEAQ (reference sequence). The CDR3, as DNA: TGTGCCAGCAGCTTAGGGGCAATACGACAGGAATACTACAATGAGCAGTTCTTC. It yields the protein CASSLGAIRQEYYNEQFF.

The chain has TRBV5-1 and TRBJ2-5; 8 bases are a match to TRBD1. In germline, CDR1 is SGHRS, CDR2 YFSETQ. The CDR3 loop spans 14 amino acids. After removal of 4 bases from V and 1 base from J, the junction contained 3 bases not matched to a gene. CDR3 protein: CASSRGQAQETQYF. CDR3 nucleotides: TGCGCCAGCAGCCGGGGACAGGCCCAAGAGACCCAGTACTTC.

This clonotype has a count of ten or more. Its ends do not fully match the called genes, so a read error is possible. The chain links TRBV5-1 to TRBJ2-7; TRBD2 might be the D (6 bases). This CDR3 has 13 amino acids. Per germline, CDR1 SGHRS and CDR2 YFSETQ. The CDR3: CASSLTGLGEQYF. The CDR3 DNA reads TGTGCCAGCAGCTTGACGGGACTGGGGGAGCAGTACTTC.

This chain uses TRBV4-2 with TRBJ1-2; 7 bases agree with TRBD1. Germline CDR1 reads LGHNA; CDR2 reads YNFKEQ. V dropped 0 bases and J dropped 8; count of bases not matched to a gene: 15. The CDR3 loop spans 17 amino acids. Here the CDR3 DNA reads TGTGCCAGCAGCCAAGATGGGACACCGGGGGCCAGGGGGGGCTACACCTTC. Translation gives CASSQDGTPGARGGYTF.

This clonotype was observed many times. V is TRBV19 and J is TRBJ1-6; 12 bases agree with TRBD1. V was clipped by 3 bases and J by 10 bases; unmatched bases: 7. This CDR3 comprises 16 residues. Per the germline V gene, CDR1 is LNHDA and CDR2 is SQIVND (reference sequence). The CDR3 sequence is CASSIRDRGLDSPLHF. In DNA, the CDR3 is TGTGCCAGTAGTATCCGGGACAGGGGGCTAGACTCACCCCTCCACTTT.

The sample holds many counts of this clonotype. One junction end disagrees with the germline gene, perhaps due to a read error. The J gene is TRBJ2-2, the V gene TRBV28; D not certain. The germline V gene encodes CDR1 MDHEN and CDR2 SYDVKM. The CDR3 contains 14 residues. The CDR3 DNA sequence: TGTGCCAGCAGCTTATCGGACAACACCGGGGAGCTGTTTTTT. The encoded protein is CASSLSDNTGELFF.

The sample holds many counts of this clonotype. The chain uses TRBV28 and TRBJ1-1; 10 bases fit TRBD1. The ends lost 4 bases at V and 4 bases at J; junction bases unmatched: 6. CDR3 length equals 15 residues. CDR1 and CDR2 from the germline V gene are MDHEN and SYDVKM. The CDR3 is CASSYYRDRGTEAFF. CDR3 coding DNA: TGTGCCAGCAGTTACTACCGGGACAGGGGCACTGAAGCTTTCTTT.

This clonotype has a count of ten or more. This sequence joins TRBV12-3 or TRBV12-4 and TRBJ1-5; D might be TRBD1 (5 bases). Trimming pared 2 bases from V and 2 bases from J, leaving 22 bases between. There are 19 residues in the CDR3. The CDR3 reads CASSLSSRGGGMGNQPQHF. CDR3 coding DNA: TGTGCCAGCAGTTTATCGTCACGGGGGGGAGGGATGGGCAATCAGCCCCAGCATTTT.

Comment on this clonotype: It is likely a read error, because the conserved phenylalanine at the end of the CDR3 is missing. No DNA is shown, since the ends of the CDR3 on it are uncertain; the CDR3 is the one TCRdb lists. This chain uses TRBV28 with TRBJ2-5. CDR1 MDHEN and CDR2 SYDVKM come from the germline V gene. From its first to its last residue, the CDR3 has 12 amino acids. This CDR3 is CASTATGQTRYS.

This clonotype came up many times. The chain links TRBV29-1 to TRBJ2-3; 11 bases align to TRBD2. CDR1 SQVTM and CDR2 ANQGSEA come from the germline V gene. This CDR3 contains 13 residues. After removal of 4 bases from V and 12 bases from J, the junction contained 9 bases not matched to a gene. This chain's CDR3 is CSVVVAGGPRQYF. CDR3 DNA: TGCAGCGTTGTCGTAGCGGGAGGGCCACGACAGTATTTT.

This clonotype has only one observation. This probably arose from a read error, given a far larger clone one base away. The rearrangement uses TRBV24-1 and TRBJ2-7; possibly TRBD1 for D (5 bases). Germline V gene sequence: CDR1 KGHDR, CDR2 SFDVKD. Deletions cut 10 bases from V and 7 bases from J, with 13 bases between. CDR3 length: 11 amino acids. CDR3: CATGAYNEQYF. In DNA form, the CDR3 reads TGTGCCACAGGGGCTTACAATGAGCAGTACTTC.

The V gene is TRBV2, the J gene TRBJ2-1, with no clear D. The V gene's germline CDR1 is SNHLY and CDR2 FYNNEI. V lost 4 bases and J 4 bases, leaving 8 bases between the germline ends. The CDR3 extends over 13 amino acids. The CDR3 sequence is CASSGSAYNEQFF. CDR3 bases: TGTGCCAGCAGTGGCAGCGCATACAATGAGCAGTTCTTC.

This clonotype was detected many times. This chain connects TRBV7-3 to TRBJ1-1; D not resolved. The CDR3 is 14 amino acids. V was pared by 2 bases and J by 4 bases, with 11 bases between. Germline values: CDR1 SGHTA, CDR2 FQGTGA. This CDR3 reads CASSLGIKGTEAFF. CDR3 in DNA: TGTGCCAGCAGCTTAGGCATTAAGGGCACTGAAGCTTTCTTT.